Following are 11 T cell receptor beta chains from one sample sequenced in a study of breast tumors, draining lymph nodes, adjacent tissues. Samples came from axillary lymph nodes draining the breast cancer. A single record per CDR3 protein comes from TCRdb applying MiXCR to the multiplex PCR reads. The sample carries 150,000 to 200,000 distinct CDR3 sequences, roughly a third recorded once. The specimen sequenced was axillary lymph node tissue. Source of these receptors: a female donor with breast cancer. Some clones in this sample may be carry-over from other donors' samples.

About this clonotype itself: A read error may explain this, as a much larger clone is one base away. The J gene is TRBJ1-5, the V gene TRBV18, with TRBD2 identical over 10 bases. TRBJ2-3 matches the DNA end more closely, so the J call is doubtful. The CDR3 runs 18 residues. Germline loops: CDR1 KGHSH, CDR2 LQKENI. The CDR3 protein is CASSPPLAGVGFAETQYF. CDR3 nucleotides: TGTGCCAGCTCACCACCGCTAGCGGGAGTCGGTTTTGCAGAGACGCAGTATTTT.

This clonotype was counted ten times or more. The chain couples TRBV10-2 to TRBJ1-4; no reliable D call. The CDR3 runs 13 residues. The V end lost 6 bases, the J end lost 8 bases, and 13 bases lay between the germline ends. Germline V gene sequence: CDR1 WSHSY, CDR2 SAAADI. This CDR3 is CASRDGNREKLFF. The CDR3, as DNA: TGCGCCAGCAGGGACGGTAATAGAGAAAAACTGTTTTTT.

This clonotype was detected ten times or more. For the CDR3, the DNA is TGTGCCAGCAGAGACGGGTGGCAGGACTATGGCTACACCTTC. Amino acid sequence: CASRDGWQDYGYTF. This sequence joins TRBV6-5 and TRBJ1-2; D gene uncertain. V lost 6 bases, J lost 3 bases, and 14 bases lay in between. The germline gives CDR1 MNHEY, CDR2 SVGAGI. The CDR3 is made up of 14 amino acids.

The chain employs TRBV10-3 and TRBJ1-1; 7 nucleotides agree with TRBD1. The ends lost 5 bases at V and 6 bases at J; junction bases unmatched: 12. Germline CDR1 reads ENHRY; CDR2 reads SYGVKD. The CDR3 totals 15 residues. CDR3 loop: CAISRESTGDSEAFF. CDR3 in DNA: TGTGCCATCAGTCGGGAGTCTACAGGGGATTCTGAAGCTTTCTTT.

As regards this clonotype: The CDR3 end shows no conserved phenylalanine or tryptophan, and so a read error is likely. V is TRBV5-1 and J is TRBJ1-1, with D maybe TRBD1 (5 bases). V shed 5 bases and J shed 3 bases, with 14 bases lying between them. CDR1 is SGHRS and CDR2 is YFSETQ in the germline V gene. CDR3 length: 14 residues. The chain's CDR3 is CASSVQGRYTEAFC. CDR3 nucleotide sequence: TGCGCCAGCAGTGTTCAGGGCAGGTACACTGAAGCTTTCTGT.

This clonotype was found many times. V is TRBV5-5 and J is TRBJ1-3; 12 nucleotides line up with TRBD1. Trimming at V came to 4 bases and at J to 2 bases, leaving 10 bases not matched to a gene. Germline V gene data show CDR1 as SGHKS and CDR2 as YYEKEE (reference sequence). The length of the CDR3 is 18 residues. The CDR3 protein is CASSVQPGQGAAGNTIYF. CDR3 nucleotide sequence: TGTGCCAGCAGCGTACAACCGGGACAGGGGGCCGCTGGAAACACCATATATTTT. Supplemented by reference TRBV5-5 and TRBJ1-3, the full variable domain reads DAGVTQSPTHLIKTRGQQVTLRCSPISGHKSVSWYQQVLGQGPQFIFQYYEKEERGRGNFPDRFSARQFPNYSSELNVNALLLGDSALYLCASSVQPGQGAAGNTIYFGEGSWLTVV.

This chain links TRBV20-1 with TRBJ1-3, with no clear D. Trimming shortened V by 0 bases and J by 0 bases, and 6 bases separated the two germline ends. Germline loops: CDR1 DFQATT, CDR2 SNEGSKA (reference sequence). The CDR3 length is 14 residues. CDR3 loop: CSARDGSSGNTIYF. The CDR3 coding sequence is TGCAGTGCTAGAGACGGGAGCTCTGGAAACACCATATATTTT.

This clonotype was seen a handful of times. Being one base from a much bigger clone, this may be a read error. The chain recombines TRBV20-1 with TRBJ2-5; 11 positions match TRBD2. The CDR3 length is 15 residues. V was clipped by 2 bases and J by 5 bases; unmatched bases: 7. Germline V gene data show CDR1 as DFQATT and CDR2 as SNEGSKA (reference sequence). The CDR3 sequence is CSARFSGGAAETQYF. DNA for the CDR3: TGCAGTGCTAGATTTAGCGGGGGGGCCGCGGAGACCCAGTACTTC.

This clonotype was seen more than once but under ten times. This chain uses TRBV20-1 with TRBJ2-1; 11 positions agree with TRBD2. Trimming removed 7 bases from V and 4 bases from J; junction bases left unmatched: 6. The CDR3 length is 14 residues. Per the germline V gene, CDR1 is DFQATT and CDR2 is SNEGSKA (reference sequence). The CDR3 DNA reads TGCAGTGGAGGGACTAGCGGAAGGTACAATGAGCAGTTCTTC. It yields the protein CSGGTSGRYNEQFF.

The chain joins TRBV11-2 to TRBJ2-5; no clear D gene. Trimming stripped 6 bases from V and 4 bases from J, with 18 bases between. CDR3 length: 15 amino acids. Per germline, CDR1 SGHAT and CDR2 FQNNGV. CDR3 sequence (DNA): TGTGCCAGCAGTTTATCGTGGATAGGCTTAGAGACCCAGTACTTC. It is translated as CASSLSWIGLETQYF.

Ten or more counts support this clonotype. The V call is TRBV6-5, the J call TRBJ2-1; 10 bases fit TRBD2. Per germline, CDR1 MNHEY and CDR2 SVGAGI. The CDR3 loop spans 18 amino acids. After removal of 0 bases from V and 7 bases from J, the junction contained 12 bases not matched to a gene. The CDR3 coding sequence is TGTGCCAGCAGTTACTCGAAGGCGCTAGCGGGAGTCGGGAATGAGCAGTTCTTC. Translated: CASSYSKALAGVGNEQFF.